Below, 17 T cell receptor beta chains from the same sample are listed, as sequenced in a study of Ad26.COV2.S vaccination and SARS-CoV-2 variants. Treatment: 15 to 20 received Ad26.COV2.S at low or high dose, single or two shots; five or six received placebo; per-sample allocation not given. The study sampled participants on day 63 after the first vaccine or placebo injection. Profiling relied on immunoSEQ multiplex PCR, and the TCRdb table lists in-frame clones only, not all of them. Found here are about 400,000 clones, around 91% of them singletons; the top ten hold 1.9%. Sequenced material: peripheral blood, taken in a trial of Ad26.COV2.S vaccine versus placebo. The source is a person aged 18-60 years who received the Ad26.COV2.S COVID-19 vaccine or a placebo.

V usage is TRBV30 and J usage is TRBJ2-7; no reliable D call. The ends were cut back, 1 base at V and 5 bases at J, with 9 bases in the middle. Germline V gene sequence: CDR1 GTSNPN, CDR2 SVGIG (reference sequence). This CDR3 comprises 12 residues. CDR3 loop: CAWSGGFDEQYF. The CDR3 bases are TGTGCCTGGAGTGGGGGTTTCGACGAGCAGTACTTC.

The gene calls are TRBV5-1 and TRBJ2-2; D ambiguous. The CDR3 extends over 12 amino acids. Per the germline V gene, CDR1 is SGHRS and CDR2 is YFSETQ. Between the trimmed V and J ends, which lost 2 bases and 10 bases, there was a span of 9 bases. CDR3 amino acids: CASSFGFVELFF. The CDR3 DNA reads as TGCGCCAGCAGCTTCGGGTTTGTGGAGCTGTTTTTT.

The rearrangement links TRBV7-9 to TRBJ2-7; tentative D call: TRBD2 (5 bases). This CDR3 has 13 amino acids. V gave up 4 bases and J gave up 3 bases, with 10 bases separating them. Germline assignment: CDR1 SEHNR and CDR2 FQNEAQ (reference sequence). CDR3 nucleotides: TGTGCCAGCAGCTCGGACTTGGGCTACGAGCAGTACTTC. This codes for CASSSDLGYEQYF.

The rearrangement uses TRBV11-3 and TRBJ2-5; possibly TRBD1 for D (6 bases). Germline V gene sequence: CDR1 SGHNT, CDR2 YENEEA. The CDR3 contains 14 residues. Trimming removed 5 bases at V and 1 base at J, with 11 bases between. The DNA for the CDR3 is TGTGCCAGCAGCCTTGGACAGACCCAAGAGACCCAGTACTTC. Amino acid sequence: CASSLGQTQETQYF.

CDR3 nucleotides: TGCGCCAGCAGTGAGTCAGAACGGGAGTCCTACAATGAGCAGTTCTTC. This encodes CASSESERESYNEQFF. This sequence joins TRBV10-2 and TRBJ2-1; possible D gene TRBD2, 6 bases. The CDR3 sequence is 16 residues long. Germline V gene lookup returns CDR1 WSHSY and CDR2 SAAADI. Trimming left V 0 bases short and J 1 base short, with 10 bases between.

DNA of the CDR3: TGTGCCATAGGACCTCCCGATGACTATGGCTACACCTTC. This translates into CAIGPPDDYGYTF. The chain uses TRBV28 and TRBJ1-2; D gene uncertain. The V gene's germline CDR1 is MDHEN and CDR2 SYDVKM. This CDR3 contains 13 residues. The ends were cut back, 10 bases at V and 3 bases at J, with 15 bases in the middle.

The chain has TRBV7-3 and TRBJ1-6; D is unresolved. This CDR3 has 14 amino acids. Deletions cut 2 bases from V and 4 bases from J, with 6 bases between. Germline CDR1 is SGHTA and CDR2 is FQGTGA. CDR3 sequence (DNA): TGTGCCAGCAGCTTAGGCAGTTATAATTCACCCCTCCACTTT. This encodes CASSLGSYNSPLHF. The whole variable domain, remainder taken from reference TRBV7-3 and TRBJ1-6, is GAGVSQTPSNKVTEKGKYVELRCDPISGHTALYWYRQSLGQGPEFLIYFQGTGAADDSGLPNDRFFAVRPEGSVSTLKIQRTERGDSAVYLCASSLGSYNSPLHFGNGTRLTVT.

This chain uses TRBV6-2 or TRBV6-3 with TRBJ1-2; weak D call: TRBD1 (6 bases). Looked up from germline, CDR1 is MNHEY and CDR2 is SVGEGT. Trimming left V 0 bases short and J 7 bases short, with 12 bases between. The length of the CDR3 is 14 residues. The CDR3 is CASSYSRGAFGYTF. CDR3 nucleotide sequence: TGTGCCAGCAGTTACTCGAGGGGGGCCTTTGGCTACACCTTC.

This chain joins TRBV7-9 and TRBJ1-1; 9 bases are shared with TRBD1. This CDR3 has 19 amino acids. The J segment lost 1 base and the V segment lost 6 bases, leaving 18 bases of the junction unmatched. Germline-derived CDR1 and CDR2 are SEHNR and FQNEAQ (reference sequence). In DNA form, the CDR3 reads TGTGCCAGCAGTTCAACCGGGACAGGGAGGGGATGGGAGAACACTGAAGCTTTCTTT. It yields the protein CASSSTGTGRGWENTEAFF.

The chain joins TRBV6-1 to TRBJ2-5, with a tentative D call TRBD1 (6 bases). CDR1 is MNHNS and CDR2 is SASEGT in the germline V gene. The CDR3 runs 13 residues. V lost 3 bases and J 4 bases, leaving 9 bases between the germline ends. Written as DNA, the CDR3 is TGTGCCAGCAGTGAGGGGGCGCGAGAGACCCAGTACTTC. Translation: CASSEGARETQYF.

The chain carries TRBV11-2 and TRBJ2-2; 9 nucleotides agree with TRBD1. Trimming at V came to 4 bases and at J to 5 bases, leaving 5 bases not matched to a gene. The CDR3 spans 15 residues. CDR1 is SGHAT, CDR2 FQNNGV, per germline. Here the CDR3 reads CASSSGTGYTGELFF. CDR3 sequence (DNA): TGTGCCAGCAGCTCAGGGACAGGGTATACCGGGGAGCTGTTTTTT.

CDR3 in DNA: TGTGCCAGCAGCTTGGCTGCGGCCGGGGGGGATTCACCCCTCCACTTT. This translates into CASSLAAAGGDSPLHF. The gene calls are TRBV5-4 and TRBJ1-6, with D possibly being TRBD1 (5 bases). V dropped 0 bases and J dropped 8 bases, with 15 bases sitting between them. There are 16 residues in the CDR3. Germline V gene data show CDR1 as SGHNT and CDR2 as YYREEE (reference sequence). The complete variable domain, with remaining parts taken from reference TRBV5-4 and TRBJ1-6, reads ETGVTQSPTHLIKTRGQQVTLRCSSQSGHNTVSWYQQALGQGPQFIFQYYREEENGRGNFPPRFSGLQFPNYSSELNVNALELDDSALYLCASSLAAAGGDSPLHFGNGTRLTVT.

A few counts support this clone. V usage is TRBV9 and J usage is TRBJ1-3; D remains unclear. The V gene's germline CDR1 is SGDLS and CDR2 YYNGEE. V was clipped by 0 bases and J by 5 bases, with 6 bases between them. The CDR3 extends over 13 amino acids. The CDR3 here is CASSVAARNTIYF. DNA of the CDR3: TGTGCCAGCAGCGTAGCGGCGAGAAACACCATATATTTT.

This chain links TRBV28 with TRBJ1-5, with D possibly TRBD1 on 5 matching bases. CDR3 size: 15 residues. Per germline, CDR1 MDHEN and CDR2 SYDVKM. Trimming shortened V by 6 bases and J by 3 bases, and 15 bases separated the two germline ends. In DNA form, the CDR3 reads TGTGCCAGCAGCCATCAGGGTCGCTACAATCAGCCCCAGCATTTT. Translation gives CASSHQGRYNQPQHF.

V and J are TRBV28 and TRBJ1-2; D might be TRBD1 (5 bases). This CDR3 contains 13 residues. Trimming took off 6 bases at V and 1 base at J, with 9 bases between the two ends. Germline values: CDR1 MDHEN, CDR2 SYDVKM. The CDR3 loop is CASRGRVNYGYTF. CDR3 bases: TGTGCCAGCAGGGGGCGGGTTAACTATGGCTACACCTTC.

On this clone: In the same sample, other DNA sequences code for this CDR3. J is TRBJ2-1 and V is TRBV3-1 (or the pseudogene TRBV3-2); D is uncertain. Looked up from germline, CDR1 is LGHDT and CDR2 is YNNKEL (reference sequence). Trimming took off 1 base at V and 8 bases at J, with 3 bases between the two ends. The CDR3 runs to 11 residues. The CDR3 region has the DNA TGTGCCAGCAGCCAAGTACATGAGCAGTTCTTC. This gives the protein CASSQVHEQFF.

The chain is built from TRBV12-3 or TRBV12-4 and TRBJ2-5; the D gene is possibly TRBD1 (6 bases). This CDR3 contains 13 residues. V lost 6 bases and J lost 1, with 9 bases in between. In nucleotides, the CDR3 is TGTGCCAGCAGGGGGACATTCCAAGAGACCCAGTACTTC. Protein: CASRGTFQETQYF.